Listed here are 4 T cell receptor beta chains from one sample, sequenced in a study of CD8 T cells in ankylosing spondylitis. One entry per CDR3 protein results from TCRdb running MiXCR on the 5' RACE reads. Of some 130,000 distinct CDR3 sequences in the sample, about an eighth were seen once. Material: blood, either unsorted or a sorted T cell fraction (not recorded which). These receptors all stem from a female donor with ankylosing spondylitis or in good health (not recorded which).

In its sample, this clonotype was seen many times. V and J are TRBV29-1 and TRBJ2-7; the D is unclear. Germline V gene sequence: CDR1 SQVTM, CDR2 ANQGSEA. The CDR3 has 13 residues. The V end lost 8 bases, the J end lost 5 bases, and 19 bases lay between the germline ends. CDR3 sequence reads: CSPAADLVNEQYF. The CDR3 DNA reads TGCAGCCCGGCCGCGGATCTTGTCAACGAGCAGTACTTC.

The gene calls are TRBV29-1 and TRBJ1-4; no clear D. Germline loops: CDR1 SQVTM, CDR2 ANQGSEA. The CDR3 length is 13 residues. V was clipped by 0 bases and J by 7 bases, with 9 bases between them. CDR3 sequence: CSVEDGVGEKLFF. For the CDR3, the DNA is TGCAGCGTTGAAGATGGGGTCGGTGAAAAACTGTTTTTT.

This clonotype was seen more than once but under ten times. V and J are TRBV30 and TRBJ2-1; D unresolved. Germline V gives CDR1 GTSNPN, CDR2 SVGIG (reference sequence). The CDR3 covers 12 residues. V lost 0 bases to trimming and J lost 5 bases, with 5 bases between them. The DNA for the CDR3 is TGTGCCTGGAGTGTACGGCACAATGAGCAGTTCTTC. It translates to CAWSVRHNEQFF.

This clonotype was detected ten times or more. The chain has TRBV12-3 or TRBV12-4 and TRBJ2-7; no definite D call. The germline V and J ends were trimmed by 5 bases and 4 bases, with 6 bases remaining between them. This CDR3 has 11 residues. CDR3 loop: CASSVDYEQYF. CDR3 sequence (DNA): TGTGCCAGCAGTGTCGATTACGAGCAGTACTTC.